This T cell receptor beta chain originates from a study of control samples from healthy donors and cancer patients (dated by TCRdb to 2018 to 2021). The CDR1 and CDR2 encoded by the germline V gene (reference sequence) are MNHEY and SMNVEV. There are 15 amino acids in the CDR3, from cysteine to phenylalanine inclusive. Only CDR3 DNA is held: 45 bases, read in frame from base 1. V has 2 bases trimmed and J has 2 bases trimmed; junction bases matching no gene number 2. Library creation used the immunoSEQ multiplex PCR assay. In its TCRdb copy, this immuneACCESS table keeps in-frame sequences only and misses some clones. Where compared with another copy, unresolved V genes explain less than half of these, and the others have no known cause. Within this sample are about 60,000 clones, with 90% of them counted one time only. The top ten constitute around 1.3% of the sample. This clone appeared a few times. It lacks a known antigen. No much larger clonotype is one base removed from it; base qualities were not supplied.

The rearrangement combines TRBV27 with TRBJ2-1, with 8 central nucleotides matching TRBD2. The sequenced sample was PBMCs. The clonotype originates from a woman aged 45-65 years with colorectal cancer. The DNA is as follows: TGTGCCAGCAGTTTAGGGGGACTAGCCTACAATGAGCAGTTCTTC. Translated, this gives CASSLGGLAYNEQFF.